Sequencing of this TCR beta chain was carried out in a study of CD8 T cells in ankylosing spondylitis. The study's findings and limits: Made up of fewer than 10 highly homologous variants, a TCR beta motif appeared characteristic of ankylosing spondylitis blood.

The CDR3 extends over 19 amino acids. V shed 3 bases and J shed 2 bases, with 25 bases lying between them. CDR1 is MDHEN, CDR2 SYDVKM, per germline. Regarding this clonotype: Antigen unknown.

TCRdb independently ran MiXCR on the 5' RACE reads; one entry per CDR3 protein. The table lists approximately 290,000 distinct CDR3 sequences, around 21% of them singletons. The gene calls are TRBV28 and TRBJ1-2, with D maybe TRBD1 (6 bases). This receptor was taken from a female donor with ankylosing spondylitis or in good health (not recorded which). The sequenced sample was blood, either unsorted or a sorted T cell fraction (not recorded which). CDR3 sequence (DNA): TGTGCCAGCAGTTTCCCCCCCGGAGGGGGTATTATAGGGAACTATGGCTACACCTTC. This translates into CASSFPPGGGIIGNYGYTF.